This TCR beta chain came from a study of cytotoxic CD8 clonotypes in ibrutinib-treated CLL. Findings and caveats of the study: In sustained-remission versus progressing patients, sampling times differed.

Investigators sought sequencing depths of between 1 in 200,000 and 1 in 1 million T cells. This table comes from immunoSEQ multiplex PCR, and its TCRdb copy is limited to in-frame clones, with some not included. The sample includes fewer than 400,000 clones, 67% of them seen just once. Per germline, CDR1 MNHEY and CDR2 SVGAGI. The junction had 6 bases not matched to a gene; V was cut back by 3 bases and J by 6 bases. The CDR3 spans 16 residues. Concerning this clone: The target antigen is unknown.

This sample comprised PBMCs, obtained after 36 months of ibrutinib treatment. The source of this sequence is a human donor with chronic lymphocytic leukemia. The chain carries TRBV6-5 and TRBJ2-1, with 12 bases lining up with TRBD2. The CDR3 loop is CASSYHPSGRANEQFF. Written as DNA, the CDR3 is TGTGCCAGCAGTTATCACCCTAGCGGGAGGGCCAATGAGCAGTTCTTC.